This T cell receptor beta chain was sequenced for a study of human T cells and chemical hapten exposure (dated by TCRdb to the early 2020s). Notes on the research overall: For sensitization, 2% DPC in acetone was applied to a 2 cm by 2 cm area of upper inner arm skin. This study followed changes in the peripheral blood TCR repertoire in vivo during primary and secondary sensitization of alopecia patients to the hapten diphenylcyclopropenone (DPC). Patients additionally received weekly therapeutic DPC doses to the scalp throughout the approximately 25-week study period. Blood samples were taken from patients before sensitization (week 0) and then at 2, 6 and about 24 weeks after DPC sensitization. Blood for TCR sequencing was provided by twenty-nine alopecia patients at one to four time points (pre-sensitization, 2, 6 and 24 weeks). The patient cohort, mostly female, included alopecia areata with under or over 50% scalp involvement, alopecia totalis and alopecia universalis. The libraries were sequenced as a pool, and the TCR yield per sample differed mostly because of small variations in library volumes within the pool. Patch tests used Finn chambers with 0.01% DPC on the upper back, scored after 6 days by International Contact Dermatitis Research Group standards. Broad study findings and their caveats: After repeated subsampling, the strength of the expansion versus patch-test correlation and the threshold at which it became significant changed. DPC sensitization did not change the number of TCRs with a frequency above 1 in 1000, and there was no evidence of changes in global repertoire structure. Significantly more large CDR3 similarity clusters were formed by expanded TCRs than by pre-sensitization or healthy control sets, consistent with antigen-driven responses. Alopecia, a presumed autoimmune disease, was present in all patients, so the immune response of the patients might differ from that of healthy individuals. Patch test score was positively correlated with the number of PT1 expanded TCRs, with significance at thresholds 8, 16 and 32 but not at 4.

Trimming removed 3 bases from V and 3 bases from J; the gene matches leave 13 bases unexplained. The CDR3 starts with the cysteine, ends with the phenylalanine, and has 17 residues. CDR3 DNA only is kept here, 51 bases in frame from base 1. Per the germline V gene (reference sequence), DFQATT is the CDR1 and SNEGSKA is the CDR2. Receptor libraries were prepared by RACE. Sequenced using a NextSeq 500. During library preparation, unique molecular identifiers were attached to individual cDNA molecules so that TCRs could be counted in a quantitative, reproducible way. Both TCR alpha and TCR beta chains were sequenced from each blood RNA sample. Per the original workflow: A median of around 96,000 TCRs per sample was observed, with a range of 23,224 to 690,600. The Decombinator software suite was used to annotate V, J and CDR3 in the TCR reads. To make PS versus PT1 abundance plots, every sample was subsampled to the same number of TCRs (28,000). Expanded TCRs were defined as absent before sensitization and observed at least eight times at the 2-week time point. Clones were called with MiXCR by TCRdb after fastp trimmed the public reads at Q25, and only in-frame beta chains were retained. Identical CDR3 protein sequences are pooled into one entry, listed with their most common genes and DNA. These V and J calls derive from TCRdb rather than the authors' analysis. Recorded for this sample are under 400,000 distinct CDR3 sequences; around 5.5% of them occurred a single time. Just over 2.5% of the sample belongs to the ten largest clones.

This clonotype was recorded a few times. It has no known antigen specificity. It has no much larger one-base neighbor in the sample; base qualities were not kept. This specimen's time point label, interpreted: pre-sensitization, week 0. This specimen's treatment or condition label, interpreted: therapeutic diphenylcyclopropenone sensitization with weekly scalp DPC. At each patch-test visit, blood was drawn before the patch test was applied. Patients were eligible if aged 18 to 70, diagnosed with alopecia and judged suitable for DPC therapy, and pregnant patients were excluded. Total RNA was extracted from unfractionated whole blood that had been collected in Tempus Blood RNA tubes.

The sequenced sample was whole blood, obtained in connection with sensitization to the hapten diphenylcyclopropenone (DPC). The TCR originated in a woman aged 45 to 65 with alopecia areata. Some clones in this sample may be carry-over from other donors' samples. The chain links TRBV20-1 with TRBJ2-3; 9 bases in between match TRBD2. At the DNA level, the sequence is TGCAGTGCTAGCGGAGGCGTTAGCGGGGGATGGACAGATACGCAGTATTTT. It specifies CSASGGVSGGWTDTQYF.